This T cell receptor beta chain came from a study of cytomegalovirus exposure and HLA in healthy donors. Study-level information: The 120 validation repertoires, a later analysis reported, used the same platform as the 650 to 800 repertoires from the first cohort. Study observations and caveats: Subsequent analysis revealed that first-cohort TCR clusters tended to co-occur in the 120 or so validation repertoires. Most TCR sequences were rare, but some public TCRs occurred in many donors. Associated with cytomegalovirus, according to the listing, were 150 to 200 TCR beta chains.

Assay used: immunoSEQ multiplex PCR; TCRdb lists only in-frame clones, some missing. The profile shows 150,000 to 200,000 clones, roughly 80% of them singletons. Trimming took 6 bases from V and 2 from J; bases not matched to a gene: 9. Germline V gene lookup returns CDR1 MGHRA and CDR2 YSYEKL. The CDR3 extends over 17 amino acids. A single count supports this clone. Its specificity is not known. The V and J genes are TRBV4-1 and TRBJ2-3; TRBD2 agrees at 12 bases. The sequenced sample was PBMCs. The clonotype comes from a man aged 18-30 years in good health and CMV-seropositive. CDR3 region: CASSKIGLAGHTDTQYF. The CDR3 bases are TGCGCCAGCAGTAAAATCGGACTAGCGGGACACACAGATACGCAGTATTTT.